This T cell receptor (beta chain) was obtained from a study of shared clonotypes between healthy human individuals. The data were produced by immunoSEQ multiplex PCR, yet TCRdb's version contains in-frame clones alone and is incomplete. The table includes roughly 2.4 million clones, approximately 96% detected once. This clone was observed a single time. This sequence was found in a man aged 18-30 years in good health. Sequenced material: naive CD4+ T cells sorted from blood. The subset denotes: CD45RA+ positively selected.

CDR3: CASSIQGKTSYEQYF. The CDR3, as DNA: TGTGCCAGCAGCATACAGGGGAAGACCTCCTACGAGCAGTACTTC. The chain joins TRBV5-4 to TRBJ2-7, with TRBD1 matching 7 bases. Trimming removed 4 bases from V and 0 bases from J; junction bases left unmatched: 7. The CDR3 covers 15 residues. Germline V gives CDR1 SGHNT, CDR2 YYREEE (reference sequence).